These 23 T cell receptor beta chains came from one sample sequenced in a study of blood T cell repertoires in COVID-19. The table came from immunoSEQ multiplex PCR; TCRdb's copy has only in-frame clones and leaves some out. The sample lists approximately 110,000 clones; about 85% were seen once. What was sequenced was peripheral blood. The receptors shown here come from a man aged 40-49 years with acute or convalescent COVID-19.

This rearrangement joins TRBV6-5 to TRBJ1-1; D ambiguous. The V end was cut by 2 bases, the J end by 0 bases, with 10 bases between. In germline, CDR1 is MNHEY, CDR2 SVGAGI. CDR3 length equals 15 residues. CDR3 sequence reads: CASSYGSKVNTEAFF. The CDR3 DNA reads as TGTGCCAGCAGTTACGGGAGTAAGGTGAACACTGAAGCTTTCTTT.

This rearrangement joins TRBV7-2 to TRBJ2-4, with TRBD1 matching over 8 bases. The CDR3 has 15 residues. With V trimmed by 5 bases and J by 1 base, 4 bases remained unmatched. Germline loops: CDR1 SGHTA, CDR2 FQGNSA. For the CDR3, the DNA is TGTGCCAGCAGCCCTCGACAGGGGGCCAAAAACATTCAGTACTTC. Protein product: CASSPRQGAKNIQYF.

This rearrangement joins TRBV7-9 to TRBJ2-7; possibly TRBD2 for D (6 bases). This CDR3 is 15 amino acids long. V lost 0 bases, J lost 1 base, and 10 bases lay in between. Germline-derived CDR1 and CDR2 are SEHNR and FQNEAQ (reference sequence). The CDR3 sequence: CASSLAPAGSYEQYF. CDR3 in DNA: TGTGCCAGCAGCTTAGCTCCTGCGGGATCCTACGAGCAGTACTTC.

This chain links TRBV10-3 with TRBJ1-1; tentatively, D is TRBD1 (6 bases). CDR1 is ENHRY, CDR2 SYGVKD, per germline. This CDR3 contains 15 residues. V shed 4 bases and J shed 1 base, with 13 bases lying between them. CDR3 DNA: TGTGCCATCAGTGTATCAGAGGGACAGAACACTGAAGCTTTCTTT. Its translation: CAISVSEGQNTEAFF.

The chain carries TRBV5-1 and TRBJ1-2; D is uncertain. V was clipped by 3 bases and J by 5 bases, with 14 bases between them. The CDR3 has 14 residues. Germline assignment: CDR1 SGHRS and CDR2 YFSETQ. Here the CDR3 reads CASSWAGPLYGYTF. The CDR3 DNA reads as TGCGCCAGCAGCTGGGCAGGCCCGTTGTATGGCTACACCTTC.

This sequence joins TRBV5-1 and TRBJ2-2; 12 bases are a match to TRBD1. With 4 bases clipped from V and 7 bases from J, the junction kept 5 bases outside the gene matches. Germline V gene sequence: CDR1 SGHRS, CDR2 YFSETQ. This CDR3 has 15 amino acids. The CDR3 region is CASSTGTGGGGELFF. DNA of the CDR3: TGCGCCAGCAGCACTGGGACAGGGGGCGGCGGGGAGCTGTTTTTT.

The CDR3 here is CASSYYQGSSYNEQFF. CDR3 DNA sequence: TGTGCCAGCAGTTACTATCAGGGCAGCTCCTACAATGAGCAGTTCTTC. The chain employs TRBV6-5 and TRBJ2-1; TRBD1 is a possible D gene (5 bases). V was pared by 1 base and J by 0 bases, with 10 bases between. The CDR3 runs 16 residues. Per germline, CDR1 MNHEY and CDR2 SVGAGI.

This clone was counted only a few times. This chain joins TRBV4-2 and TRBJ1-6; 8 nucleotides align to TRBD1. In germline, CDR1 is LGHNA, CDR2 YNFKEQ. Trimming took 1 base from V and 7 from J; bases not matched to a gene: 3. This CDR3 spans 15 amino acids. CDR3 residues: CASSQARQGNSPLHF. DNA for the CDR3: TGTGCCAGCAGCCAAGCTAGACAGGGGAATTCACCCCTCCACTTT.

V usage is TRBV6-5 and J usage is TRBJ1-3, with 8 bases identical to TRBD1. Trimming at V came to 4 bases and at J to 4 bases, leaving 3 bases not matched to a gene. The CDR3 length is 14 residues. CDR1 and CDR2 (germline): MNHEY, SVGAGI. CDR3 sequence reads: CASSSGGAGNTIYF. The CDR3 DNA is TGTGCCAGCAGTTCAGGGGGCGCAGGAAACACCATATATTTT.

This chain connects TRBV18 to TRBJ2-3; maybe TRBD2 (7 bases). The V and J ends lost 3 bases and 6 bases respectively, with 19 bases between them. The CDR3 contains 16 residues. CDR1 KGHSH and CDR2 LQKENI come from the germline V gene. CDR3 nucleotides: TGTGCCAGCTCACCCGGGGGGCGGATGATTCGGGATACGCAGTATTTT. Protein: CASSPGGRMIRDTQYF.

This chain connects TRBV7-9 to TRBJ2-1; TRBD2 is a possible D gene (5 bases). The CDR3 has 15 amino acids. The V gene lost 2 bases and the J gene lost 5 bases, with 13 bases spanning the gap. Germline V gene sequence: CDR1 SEHNR, CDR2 FQNEAQ (reference sequence). As DNA, the CDR3 is TGTGCCAGCAGCTTATCCGGACTTAGGAACAATGAGCAGTTCTTC. Amino acids: CASSLSGLRNNEQFF.

This clone turned up a few times. This chain joins TRBV19 and TRBJ2-5; possibly TRBD1 for D (6 bases). The CDR3 consists of 14 residues. CDR1 is LNHDA and CDR2 is SQIVND in the germline V gene (reference sequence). V shed 7 bases and J shed 4 bases, with 16 bases lying between them. For the CDR3, the DNA is TGTGCCAGTACCACCAGGGGCCCCCCAGAGACCCAGTACTTC. This codes for CASTTRGPPETQYF.

The chain links TRBV7-9 to TRBJ2-2; D ambiguous. The CDR3 sequence is 14 residues long. Trimming stripped 2 bases from V and 0 bases from J, with 4 bases between. Germline V gene sequence: CDR1 SEHNR, CDR2 FQNEAQ (reference sequence). DNA for the CDR3: TGTGCCAGCAGCTTAACACCGAACACCGGGGAGCTGTTTTTT. Translation: CASSLTPNTGELFF.

The V call is TRBV28, the J call TRBJ2-1, with D tentatively TRBD2 (5 bases). CDR3 length: 15 residues. Germline values: CDR1 MDHEN, CDR2 SYDVKM. The V end was cut by 5 bases, the J end by 5 bases, with 16 bases between. For the CDR3, the DNA is TGTGCCAGCAGTCCTCTTAGGGAGTACCACAATGAGCAGTTCTTC. Protein: CASSPLREYHNEQFF.

The chain carries TRBV21-1 and TRBJ2-1; the table assigns TRBD2, which was not confirmed against the DNA. TRBV21-1 is a known pseudogene. The CDR3 is made up of 15 amino acids. For the CDR3, the DNA is TGTGCCAGCATCAACACTAGCGGGAGGAGGAATGAGCAGTTCTTC. It specifies CASINTSGRRNEQFF.

The chain links TRBV6-1 to TRBJ2-3; maybe TRBD1 (6 bases). V gave up 3 bases and J gave up 4 bases, with 14 bases separating them. The CDR3 covers 15 residues. Germline-derived CDR1 and CDR2 are MNHNS and SASEGT. The CDR3 coding sequence is TGTGCCAGCAGTGATCGGGGACAAAAAGCAGATACGCAGTATTTT. Encoded protein: CASSDRGQKADTQYF.

The V call is TRBV7-2, the J call TRBJ2-2; D might be TRBD1 (6 bases). CDR1 and CDR2 from the germline V gene are SGHTA and FQGNSA. V was trimmed by 1 base and J by 0 bases, leaving 9 bases between them. This CDR3 comprises 16 residues. The CDR3 nucleotides read TGTGCCAGCAGCTTAGTTGGGGGCGCGAACACCGGGGAGCTGTTTTTT. This encodes CASSLVGGANTGELFF.

This clone came up once. The chain links TRBV19 to TRBJ2-3; 11 bases match TRBD2. Per the germline V gene, CDR1 is LNHDA and CDR2 is SQIVND (reference sequence). This CDR3 spans 16 amino acids. Trimming took 5 bases from V and 2 from J; bases not matched to a gene: 6. CDR3 amino acids: CASSLLAGGNTDTQYF. The CDR3 region has the DNA TGTGCCAGTAGTCTCCTAGCGGGAGGCAACACAGATACGCAGTATTTT.

This chain links TRBV2 with TRBJ2-7, with D perhaps matching TRBD2 (5 bases). Trimming took 0 bases from V and 4 from J, leaving 13 bases between them. The CDR3 sequence is 15 residues long. CDR1 and CDR2 (germline): SNHLY, FYNNEI. CDR3 DNA sequence: TGTGCCAGCAGTGAAGCGGAGGAGGTAGTGTACGAGCAGTACTTC. Protein sequence: CASSEAEEVVYEQYF.

The chain uses TRBV7-2 and TRBJ2-7, with D perhaps TRBD1 (6 bases). The CDR3 spans 16 residues. The V and J ends lost 0 bases and 3 bases respectively, with 15 bases between them. CDR1 is SGHTA, CDR2 FQGNSA, per germline. The CDR3 is CASSLAMGHTFYEQYF. CDR3 bases: TGTGCCAGCAGCTTAGCGATGGGACACACTTTCTACGAGCAGTACTTC. Together with reference TRBV7-2 and TRBJ2-7, the CDR3 gives the full variable domain: GAGVSQSPSNKVTEKGKDVELRCDPISGHTALYWYRQSLGQGLEFLIYFQGNSAPDKSGLPSDRFSAERTGGSVSTLTIQRTQQEDSAVYLCASSLAMGHTFYEQYFGPGTRLTVT.

V usage is TRBV27 and J usage is TRBJ2-3, with D possibly TRBD2 on 6 matching bases. The V end was cut by 5 bases, the J end by 6 bases, with 18 bases between. CDR1 and CDR2 (germline): MNHEY, SMNVEV (reference sequence). The length of the CDR3 is 15 residues. DNA of the CDR3: TGTGCCAGCAGTAGACCGGGACTCGGATCTGATACGCAGTATTTT. Translated: CASSRPGLGSDTQYF.

The chain uses TRBV5-5 and TRBJ2-7; 11 bases align to TRBD2. This CDR3 has 15 residues. Per germline, CDR1 SGHKS and CDR2 YYEKEE (reference sequence). Trimming at V came to 4 bases and at J to 7 bases, leaving 10 bases not matched to a gene. The CDR3 here is CASSPTSGERREQYF. CDR3 DNA: TGTGCCAGCAGCCCGACTAGCGGGGAACGCAGAGAGCAGTACTTC.

This rearrangement joins TRBV27 to TRBJ2-7; 8 bases fit TRBD2. Looked up from germline, CDR1 is MNHEY and CDR2 is SMNVEV (reference sequence). With 6 bases clipped from V and 1 base from J, the junction kept 2 bases outside the gene matches. This CDR3 is 13 amino acids long. Here the CDR3 reads CASRSSGSYEQYF. As DNA, the CDR3 is TGTGCCAGCAGGTCTAGCGGGTCCTACGAGCAGTACTTC.